The 5 T cell receptor beta chains below all came from one sample that was sequenced in a study of Graves' ophthalmopathy and Graves' hyperthyroidism. Amplifying from RNA transcripts, the study obtained TCR beta CDR3 regions. The authors performed first-round RT-PCR with HTBI primers and then a second-round multiplex PCR. TCRdb re-called the multiplex PCR reads through MiXCR, storing one row per CDR3 protein. The sample includes 740,000 or so distinct CDR3 sequences, 40% seen only once; the top ten take 40% to 45%. Sequencing was done on a sample of peripheral blood. Receptors were obtained from an adult man with Graves' ophthalmopathy.

This clonotype was detected a few times. The chain combines TRBV12-3 or TRBV12-4 with TRBJ2-7; the D gene is possibly TRBD2 (6 bases). The CDR3 length is 12 residues. V was clipped by 3 bases and J by 5 bases, with 8 bases between them. As DNA, the CDR3 is TGTGCCAGCAGTTTCGGGGGTCACGAGCAGTACTTC. Translated, it gives CASSFGGHEQYF.

The rearrangement uses TRBV2 and TRBJ2-2; the D call may be TRBD1 or TRBD2 (5 bases each). CDR3 size: 12 residues. CDR1 and CDR2 (germline): SNHLY, FYNNEI. Trimming pared 8 bases from V and 8 bases from J, leaving 12 bases between. CDR3 residues: CASGDPPGELFF. Here the CDR3 DNA reads TGTGCCAGCGGGGACCCCCCGGGGGAGCTGTTTTTT. The entire variable domain, with the rest obtained from reference TRBV2 and TRBJ2-2, is as follows: EPEVTQTPSHQVTQMGQEVILRCVPISNHLYFYWYRQILGQKVEFLVSFYNNEISEKSEIFDDQFSVERPDGSNFTLKIRSTKLEDSAMYFCASGDPPGELFFGEGSRLTVL.

About this clonotype: A single base separates this from a much larger clone, so it may be a read error. The chain recombines TRBV9 with TRBJ1-5; a weak D match, TRBD1 (6 bases). CDR1 and CDR2 from the germline V gene are SGDLS and YYNGEE. The CDR3 is 15 amino acids. CDR3 region: CAGSVGGDSNQPQHF. The CDR3 DNA reads TGTGCCGGCAGCGTAGGGGGGGATAGCAATCAGCCCCAGCATTTT.

This clonotype has only a few counts. The V and J genes are TRBV10-3 and TRBJ2-7; D call uncertain. V lost 2 bases to trimming and J lost 2 bases, with 16 bases between them. The V gene's germline CDR1 is ENHRY and CDR2 SYGVKD. CDR3 length equals 16 residues. CDR3: CAISEPLSGETYEQYF. In nucleotides, the CDR3 is TGTGCCATCAGTGAGCCCCTCTCCGGAGAAACCTACGAGCAGTACTTC.

Details on this clonotype: One end of the junction fails to match germline, which may point to a read error. CDR3 in amino acids: CGASRNHAEAFF. The CDR3 DNA sequence: TGCGGTGCTAGTCGGAATCACGCTGAAGCTTTCTTT. This chain joins TRBV20-1 and TRBJ1-1; D call uncertain. The CDR3 totals 12 residues. CDR1 DFQATT and CDR2 SNEGSKA come from the germline V gene (reference sequence).